The text below deals with one TCR beta chain. Trimming took 4 bases from V and 5 from J; bases not matched to a gene: 4. The CDR3 extends over 14 amino acids. Germline V gives CDR1 MNHNY, CDR2 SVGAGI (reference sequence). The source of the sample is a study of blood T cell repertoires in COVID-19. About the study: Samples taken during acute and convalescent COVID-19 were collected in the United States, Italy and Spain. PBMCs, B-cell-depleted T cells, or T cells were the source of the cDNA or gDNA that made up the material.

Authors' processing steps: Estimation of nucleated cell counts was performed using reference gene primer amplification. Using immunoSEQ multiplex PCR, the repertoire was profiled, and TCRdb retains in-frame clones only, with some absent. D and trimming come from the DNA, and the V and J calls and clone size come from that table. The table lists under 200,000 clones, about 82% of them singletons. The material sequenced was peripheral blood. V and J are TRBV6-6 and TRBJ1-2; 10 bases agree with TRBD1. This TCR was sampled from a man between 65 and 80 years old with active or convalescent COVID-19. The CDR3 sequence: CASSSTGGLYGYTF. CDR3 nucleotide sequence: TGTGCCAGCAGTTCGACAGGGGGCTTGTATGGCTACACCTTC.